Listed here are 13 T cell receptor beta chains from one sample, sequenced in a study of PD-L1 blockade in urothelial cancer. The repertoire was sequenced with immunoSEQ multiplex PCR; TCRdb's copy has only in-frame clones and lacks some. The table records tens of thousands of clones, about 87% of them present only once. The specimen comprised PBMCs, sampled around atezolizumab (anti-PD-L1) treatment. The receptors were gathered from a man aged 50 to 59 with urothelial cancer.

This chain uses TRBV16 with TRBJ2-4; D possibly corresponds to TRBD2 (6 bases). Looked up from germline, CDR1 is KGHSY and CDR2 is FQNENV. V was cut by 2 bases and J by 9 bases, with 11 bases left in between. The CDR3 has 13 residues. CDR3 nucleotide sequence: TGTGCCAGCAGCCAAGATCAGGGAGGCATTCAGTACTTC. The encoded protein is CASSQDQGGIQYF.

The rearrangement uses TRBV5-1 and TRBJ1-1, with 8 bases that match TRBD1. This CDR3 comprises 14 residues. V lost 5 bases, J lost 0 bases, and 3 bases stayed unmatched. The germline gives CDR1 SGHRS, CDR2 YFSETQ. CDR3 sequence (DNA): TGCGCCAGCAGGGGGGGACAGGTGAACACTGAAGCTTTCTTT. Translation gives CASRGGQVNTEAFF.

V usage is TRBV19 and J usage is TRBJ2-1, with a tentative D call TRBD2 (5 bases). The CDR3 covers 14 residues. V lost 9 bases to trimming and J lost 2 bases, with 14 bases between them. Germline V gene sequence: CDR1 LNHDA, CDR2 SQIVND (reference sequence). CDR3 amino acids: CASRPPSPYNEQFF. Here the CDR3 DNA reads TGTGCCAGCAGACCCCCTAGCCCCTACAATGAGCAGTTCTTC.

V gene TRBV11-2 combines with J gene TRBJ1-4, with D possibly TRBD1 on 6 matching bases. Trimming removed 5 bases at V and 8 bases at J, with 21 bases between. Germline assignment: CDR1 SGHAT and CDR2 FQNNGV. The CDR3 loop spans 16 amino acids. The DNA for the CDR3 is TGTGCCAGCAGCCGGGGGGCAGGCCACACAGGGGAAAAACTGTTTTTT. Its protein is CASSRGAGHTGEKLFF.

The V call is TRBV19, the J call TRBJ1-2; 10 bases map to TRBD1. Germline CDR1 reads LNHDA; CDR2 reads SQIVND (reference sequence). V was pared by 10 bases and J by 5 bases, with 4 bases of the junction left unmatched. The length of the CDR3 is 12 residues. This CDR3 is CATLDRGYGYTF. The CDR3 DNA is TGTGCCACCTTGGACAGGGGGTATGGCTACACCTTC.

The chain has TRBV7-9 and TRBJ1-1; D is unclear. CDR1 and CDR2 from the germline V gene are SEHNR and FQNEAQ (reference sequence). This CDR3 comprises 11 residues. V lost 5 bases to trimming and J lost 4 bases, with 5 bases between them. The CDR3 coding sequence is TGTGCCAGCAGCACAAGCACTGAAGCTTTCTTT. This gives the protein CASSTSTEAFF.

This rearrangement joins TRBV18 to TRBJ2-3, with TRBD1 as a possible D gene (5 bases). The germline V and J ends were trimmed by 1 base and 0 bases, with 5 bases remaining between them. Germline CDR1 reads KGHSH; CDR2 reads LQKENI. The CDR3 totals 14 residues. CDR3 protein: CASSPQGSTDTQYF. The DNA for the CDR3 is TGTGCCAGCTCACCACAGGGGAGCACAGATACGCAGTATTTT.

The chain couples TRBV7-9 to TRBJ1-1; 8 bases agree with TRBD1. Germline CDR1 is SEHNR and CDR2 is FQNEAQ (reference sequence). This CDR3 has 17 residues. V lost 1 base, J lost 1 base, and 8 bases stayed unmatched. The CDR3 reads CASSLDLGQGANTEAFF. The CDR3 DNA sequence: TGTGCCAGCAGCTTAGATTTGGGGCAGGGGGCGAACACTGAAGCTTTCTTT.

The V call is TRBV5-6, the J call TRBJ2-7; TRBD1 is a possible D gene (5 bases). Germline V gives CDR1 SGHDT, CDR2 YYEEEE. V was pared by 1 base and J by 2 bases, with 10 bases between. This CDR3 has 14 amino acids. The CDR3 DNA is TGTGCCAGCAGCTTGACAGGTACACCCTACGAGCAGTACTTC. It yields the protein CASSLTGTPYEQYF. The full variable domain, its missing parts supplied by reference TRBV5-6 and TRBJ2-7, is DAGVTQSPTHLIKTRGQQVTLRCSPKSGHDTVSWYQQALGQGPQFIFQYYEEEERQRGNFPDRFSGHQFPNYSSELNVNALLLGDSALYLCASSLTGTPYEQYFGPGTRLTVT.

This chain uses TRBV28 with TRBJ2-7, with 10 bases matching TRBD2. The CDR3 contains 16 residues. The germline gives CDR1 MDHEN, CDR2 SYDVKM. V was clipped by 4 bases and J by 4 bases; unmatched bases: 10. CDR3 sequence (DNA): TGTGCCAGCAGTTCTCCCGCTGGGACTAGCGTATACGAGCAGTACTTC. This gives the protein CASSSPAGTSVYEQYF. Together with reference TRBV28 and TRBJ2-7, the CDR3 gives the full variable domain: DVKVTQSSRYLVKRTGEKVFLECVQDMDHENMFWYRQDPGLGLRLIYFSYDVKMKEKGDIPEGYSVSREKKERFSLILESASTNQTSMYLCASSSPAGTSVYEQYFGPGTRLTVT.

The chain recombines TRBV9 with TRBJ2-5, with 13 bases aligning to TRBD2. CDR1 is SGDLS, CDR2 YYNGEE, per germline. The J segment lost 9 bases and the V segment lost 4 bases, leaving 18 bases of the junction unmatched. CDR3 length equals 18 residues. The CDR3 sequence: CASSPDTTSGGGFGAQYF. The CDR3 DNA sequence: TGTGCCAGCAGCCCCGATACCACTAGCGGGGGGGGATTCGGGGCCCAGTACTTC.

The chain joins TRBV11-2 to TRBJ1-6; TRBD1 agrees at 8 bases. The germline V gene has CDR1 SGHAT and CDR2 FQNNGV. CDR3 length: 16 residues. The V segment lost 5 bases and the J segment 3 bases; nucleotides outside the gene matches: 6. This CDR3 reads CASSNTGTGYNSPLHF. As DNA, the CDR3 is TGTGCCAGCAGCAACACCGGGACAGGCTATAATTCACCCCTCCACTTT.

The genes are TRBV29-1 and TRBJ2-1, with TRBD1 matching over 9 bases. The CDR3 runs 15 residues. The trim removed 3 bases at V and 5 bases at J, leaving 8 bases unmatched. Germline assignment: CDR1 SQVTM and CDR2 ANQGSEA. The DNA of the CDR3 is TGCAGCGTTGACGCCCGGACAGGGGTAAACAATGAGCAGTTCTTC. Translating gives CSVDARTGVNNEQFF.